Listed below are T cell receptor beta chains from one sample, sequenced in a study of T cell clonotyping in hematopoietic cell transplantation. Repertoires were generated with immunoSEQ multiplex PCR, while TCRdb's copy carries only in-frame clones and drops some. The sample carries roughly 5,200 clones, over 15% recorded once. The sequencing used PBMCs, collected 180 days after allogeneic stem cell transplant. The source is a male patient aged 18-29 years who had an allogeneic stem cell transplant, so the T cells may come from the graft donor. Some clones in this sample may be carry-over from other donors' samples. The CDR3 runs from the conserved cysteine through the conserved F or W. D genes are given only for firm matches. A clone size is listed for some rows: how often the clone was seen (once, few, many), or a class if it is expanded.

TRBJ1-5 TRBD1 TRBV30 . CAWSSDRGRQPQHF TGTGCCTGGAGTTCGGACAGGGGGCGTCAGCCCCAGCATTTT
TRBJ1-1 . TRBV6-5 . CASSYGVVAFF TGTGCCAGCAGTTACGGCGTTGTAGCTTTCTTT
TRBJ2-3 . TRBV30 . CAWSPTDTQYF TGTGCCTGGAGCCCAACGGATACGCAGTATTTT
TRBJ1-1 TRBD1 TRBV30 . CAWRADRGLSEAFF TGTGCCTGGAGGGCCGACAGGGGGCTGTCTGAAGCTTTCTTT
TRBJ1-5 . TRBV5-6 few CASSTGWGNSNQPQHF TGTGCCAGCAGCACAGGTTGGGGTAATAGCAATCAGCCCCAGCATTTT
TRBJ1-1 TRBD1 TRBV30 . CAWSLLTGGLNTEAFF TGTGCCTGGAGTCTCTTAACAGGGGGCTTGAACACTGAAGCTTTCTTT
TRBJ2-7 . TRBV30 . CAWMRDTHEQYF TGTGCCTGGATGCGGGATACCCACGAGCAGTACTTC
TRBJ1-1 . TRBV30 once CAWSAQSVAFF TGTGCCTGGAGTGCCCAATCAGTGGCTTTCTTT
TRBJ1-5 . TRBV30 few CAWSVLGSNQPQHF TGTGCCTGGAGTGTACTAGGTAGCAATCAGCCCCAGCATTTT
TRBJ2-3 . TRBV6-5 few CASSSHLDTQYF TGTGCCAGCAGTTCCCACCTTGATACGCAGTATTTT
TRBJ1-2 . TRBV30 few CAWSHAPPNTF TGTGCCTGGAGCCATGCTCCCCCGAACACCTTC
TRBJ1-3 . TRBV30 . CATPERSGNTIYF TGTGCGACTCCAGAGAGGAGTGGAAACACCATATATTTT
TRBJ2-7 . TRBV2 . CASTVADSYEQYF TGTGCCAGCACGGTTGCAGACTCCTACGAGCAGTACTTC
TRBJ1-2 . TRBV30 . CAWFSRAGYGYTF TGTGCCTGGTTTTCCCGCGCGGGCTATGGCTACACCTTC
TRBJ1-4 . TRBV30 . CAWSLGGGIEKLFF TGTGCCTGGAGTCTAGGGGGAGGTATTGAAAAACTGTTTTTT
TRBJ1-5 . TRBV5-6 . CASSFGPRVNQPQHF TGTGCCAGCAGCTTTGGGCCCAGGGTTAATCAGCCCCAGCATTTT
TRBJ2-7 . TRBV5-4 . CASSSQGSYEQYF TGTGCCAGCAGCTCCCAGGGGTCCTACGAGCAGTACTTC
TRBJ2-3 TRBD1 TRBV30 once CARTGGGDTQYF TGTGCTCGGACAGGGGGTGGAGATACGCAGTATTTT
TRBJ2-1 TRBD1 TRBV19 few CASSSLGRGQGAFEQFF TGTGCCAGTAGTTCTCTGGGTAGGGGACAGGGGGCGTTTGAGCAGTTCTTC
TRBJ2-4 . TRBV30 . CARGGWIGNIQYF TGTGCCCGGGGTGGGTGGATTGGAAACATTCAGTACTTC
TRBJ1-6 TRBD1 TRBV5-6 few CASNRDRNSPLHF TGTGCCAGCAACCGGGACAGAAATTCACCCCTCCACTTT
TRBJ2-2 . TRBV6-5 . CASSPQQLTGELFF TGTGCCAGCAGTCCCCAACAGCTCACCGGGGAGCTGTTTTTT
TRBJ2-7 . TRBV9 . CASSVAAGREQYF TGTGCCAGCAGCGTAGCCGCGGGTAGGGAGCAGTACTTC
TRBJ2-2 . TRBV30 . CAWKGGPEGTGELFF TGTGCCTGGAAAGGCGGGCCTGAGGGCACCGGGGAGCTGTTTTTT